Each of the 13 T cell receptor beta chains below was sequenced from the same sample in a study of shared clonotypes between healthy human individuals. TCRdb keeps only in-frame clones here, not all; method: immunoSEQ multiplex PCR. The table shows more than 2 million clones, with approximately 94% occurring only once. Source material: naive CD4+ T cells sorted from blood. As to subset: CD45RA+ positively selected. The source of these receptors is a man aged 18 to 30 in good health.

V and J are TRBV5-4 and TRBJ2-5, with 9 bases identical to TRBD1. Germline V gives CDR1 SGHNT, CDR2 YYREEE (reference sequence). V shed 2 bases, J shed 5 bases, and the junction held 4 bases outside the gene matches. The CDR3 runs 14 residues. In DNA form, the CDR3 reads TGTGCCAGCAGCTTTGGCGGACAGGGGGAGACCCAGTACTTC. Its protein is CASSFGGQGETQYF. Filled out from reference TRBV5-4 and TRBJ2-5, the complete variable domain reads ETGVTQSPTHLIKTRGQQVTLRCSSQSGHNTVSWYQQALGQGPQFIFQYYREEENGRGNFPPRFSGLQFPNYSSELNVNALELDDSALYLCASSFGGQGETQYFGPGTRLLVL.

V gene TRBV28 combines with J gene TRBJ2-2; tentatively, D is TRBD1 (6 bases). CDR1 and CDR2 from the germline V gene are MDHEN and SYDVKM. Deletions cut 7 bases from V and 6 bases from J, with 18 bases between. The CDR3 spans 15 residues. CDR3 DNA: TGTGCCAGCACCCCTACCGGGACATTTCCCGGGGAGCTGTTTTTT. Translating it yields CASTPTGTFPGELFF.

The chain links TRBV4-1 to TRBJ1-5; TRBD1 agrees at 9 bases. The CDR3 runs 17 residues. J gave up 1 base and V 1 base, and 5 bases lay outside the gene matches. The germline V gene encodes CDR1 MGHRA and CDR2 YSYEKL. The DNA of the CDR3 is TGCGCCAGCAGCCAAGCTGTTGGGACAGGGAGCAATCAGCCCCAGCATTTT. Translation gives CASSQAVGTGSNQPQHF.

The chain employs TRBV6-5 and TRBJ1-1; TRBD1 matches 9 bases. Unmatched junction bases numbered 9, after V lost 6 bases and J lost 10 bases. CDR1 is MNHEY, CDR2 SVGAGI, per germline. This CDR3 is 13 amino acids long. DNA of the CDR3: TGTGCCAGCAGCCCGCGGGTGGGACAGGGAGCTTTCTTT. This translates into CASSPRVGQGAFF.

This chain connects TRBV6-6 to TRBJ1-1, with 8 bases identical to TRBD1. CDR1 and CDR2 (germline): MNHNY, SVGAGI (reference sequence). The CDR3 length is 15 residues. V was pared by 4 bases and J by 5 bases, with 9 bases of the junction left unmatched. Here the CDR3 reads CASSLGQVGRTEAFF. Here the CDR3 DNA reads TGTGCCAGCAGTTTGGGACAGGTGGGTCGGACTGAAGCTTTCTTT.

The rearrangement links TRBV7-9 to TRBJ2-1; D might be TRBD1 or TRBD2, each matching 5 bases. Germline assignment: CDR1 SEHNR and CDR2 FQNEAQ (reference sequence). The CDR3 is 12 amino acids. V was pared by 10 bases and J by 9 bases, with 16 bases between. CDR3: CAIPGTPSEQFF. The CDR3 DNA reads TGTGCCATCCCGGGGACCCCAAGTGAGCAGTTCTTC.

The rearrangement uses TRBV11-3 and TRBJ1-1; 8 positions agree with TRBD1. The CDR3 consists of 14 residues. Germline assignment: CDR1 SGHNT and CDR2 YENEEA. Trimming cost V 5 bases and J 8 bases; bases outside gene matches: 10. The CDR3 DNA reads TGTGCCAGCAGCCCCAGGGGACAGGACGAAGAAGCTTTCTTT. It codes for CASSPRGQDEEAFF. Full variable domain (rest looked up from reference TRBV11-3 and TRBJ1-1): EAGVVQSPRYKIIEKKQPVAFWCNPISGHNTLYWYLQNLGQGPELLIRYENEEAVDDSQLPKDRFSAERLKGVDSTLKIQPAELGDSAVYLCASSPRGQDEEAFFGQGTRLTVV.

This chain uses TRBV5-5 with TRBJ1-4, with D hard to call. This CDR3 comprises 13 residues. The ends were cut back, 0 bases at V and 8 bases at J, with 8 bases in the middle. The germline V gene has CDR1 SGHKS and CDR2 YYEKEE (reference sequence). In DNA form, the CDR3 reads TGTGCCAGCAGCTTGGGTCCACCCGAAAAACTGTTTTTT. This codes for CASSLGPPEKLFF. The variable domain in full, with the rest retrieved from reference TRBV5-5 and TRBJ1-4, is DAGVTQSPTHLIKTRGQQVTLRCSPISGHKSVSWYQQVLGQGPQFIFQYYEKEERGRGNFPDRFSARQFPNYSSELNVNALLLGDSALYLCASSLGPPEKLFFGSGTQLSVL.

This chain joins TRBV11-3 and TRBJ2-2; D gene ambiguous. The CDR3 sequence is 13 residues long. V dropped 5 bases and J dropped 6 bases, with 10 bases sitting between them. Germline V gene lookup returns CDR1 SGHNT and CDR2 YENEEA. The CDR3 loop reads CASSKGSPGELFF. The CDR3, as DNA: TGTGCCAGCAGCAAGGGAAGCCCCGGGGAGCTGTTTTTT.

A note on this clone: The junction does not match germline at one end; this may be a read error. The chain employs TRBV4-1 and TRBJ2-3, with 7 bases matching TRBD2. Germline V CDR1 and CDR2: MGHRA, YSYEKL. There are 13 residues in the CDR3. CDR3 in DNA: TGCGCCAGCAGCCAAGATCTCGCTAGCGGTAGTTTTTTT. Amino acid sequence: CASSQDLASGSFF.

This chain joins TRBV19 and TRBJ1-4, with D unresolved. In germline, CDR1 is LNHDA, CDR2 SQIVND (reference sequence). Trimming removed 8 bases from V and 0 bases from J, with 13 bases in between. The CDR3 runs to 15 residues. CDR3 sequence (DNA): TGTGCCAGTCGGGGTGGGAAATCAACTAATGAAAAACTGTTTTTT. This encodes CASRGGKSTNEKLFF. The entire variable domain, with the rest obtained from reference TRBV19 and TRBJ1-4, is as follows: DGGITQSPKYLFRKEGQNVTLSCEQNLNHDAMYWYRQDPGQGLRLIYYSQIVNDFQKGDIAEGYSVSREKKESFPLTVTSAQKNPTAFYLCASRGGKSTNEKLFFGSGTQLSVL.

This chain uses TRBV28 with TRBJ1-2; TRBD1 matches at 7 bases. This CDR3 has 13 amino acids. Germline assignment: CDR1 MDHEN and CDR2 SYDVKM. V trimming: 6 bases; J trimming: 3 bases; junction bases outside the gene matches: 4. Here the CDR3 reads CASRPGQYYGYTF. The CDR3 DNA follows: TGTGCCAGCAGACCGGGACAGTACTATGGCTACACCTTC.

CDR3 in DNA: TGTGCCAGCAGCGTAGCCGGGGCCGGAAGAACTAATGAAAAACTGTTTTTT. Its translation: CASSVAGAGRTNEKLFF. The rearrangement uses TRBV9 and TRBJ1-4; possibly TRBD1 for D (5 bases). V was cut by 0 bases and J by 1 base, with 13 bases left in between. This CDR3 region has 17 residues. Germline V gene sequence: CDR1 SGDLS, CDR2 YYNGEE.